One and the same sample provided the 24 T cell receptor beta chains below, sequenced in a study of T cell clones after liver transplantation (dated by TCRdb to between 2017 and 2020). Libraries were built with the immunoSEQ multiplex PCR assay. The immuneACCESS repertoire file appears here via TCRdb, limited to in-frame rearrangements. These files lack a portion of the clones; in checked studies, under half of the deficit traces to unresolved V genes, and the cause of the others is not known. The sample has tens of thousands of clones on record, approximately 84% of them singletons. The ten largest clones capture around 8.5% of the sample. The sample's time point, from its label and the paper: pre-transplant. The material sequenced was CD4+ T cells from blood, taken before liver transplant. All receptors derive from a human donor who received a liver transplant.

This sequence joins TRBV9 and TRBJ2-2; D call uncertain. Germline V CDR1 and CDR2: SGDLS, YYNGEE. Trimming removed 5 bases at V and 8 bases at J, with 13 bases between. The CDR3 runs to 13 residues. The CDR3 region has the DNA TGTGCCAGCAGGCCTTCCCCAGTAGGGGAGCTGTTTTTT. Translated: CASRPSPVGELFF.

V and J are TRBV15 and TRBJ1-2; D perhaps matches TRBD1 (6 bases). The V gene lost 3 bases and the J gene lost 2 bases, with 10 bases spanning the gap. The CDR3 is 14 residues long. The germline CDR1 and CDR2 sequences are LNHNV and YYDKDF (reference sequence). The CDR3 loop reads CATSRRGGNYGYTF. The CDR3 DNA reads TGTGCCACCAGCAGGAGAGGGGGAAACTATGGCTACACCTTC.

The chain carries TRBV4-2 and TRBJ1-2; D not certain. V lost 1 base and J 8 bases, leaving 5 bases between the germline ends. The CDR3 is 11 amino acids. The germline V gene has CDR1 LGHNA and CDR2 YNFKEQ. For the CDR3, the DNA is TGTGCCAGCAGCCAAGCGGGCGGCTACACCTTC. Translated, it gives CASSQAGGYTF.

This clone was picked up a small number of times. The V call is TRBV27, the J call TRBJ1-2; 10 bases line up with TRBD1. The CDR3 extends over 16 amino acids. Germline CDR1 MNHEY, CDR2 SMNVEV (reference sequence). Trimming removed 4 bases from V and 6 bases from J; junction bases left unmatched: 11. CDR3 residues: CASSSTSGTGVNGYTF. CDR3 nucleotide sequence: TGTGCCAGCAGTTCAACATCCGGGACAGGGGTCAATGGCTACACCTTC.

The chain couples TRBV7-9 to TRBJ2-7; D uncertain. Germline V gene lookup returns CDR1 SEHNR and CDR2 FQNEAQ (reference sequence). Trimming left V 6 bases short and J 5 bases short, with 11 bases between. The CDR3 is made up of 12 amino acids. In DNA, the CDR3 is TGTGCCAGCAGTCCCCCGGGCAACGAGCAGTACTTC. Its translation: CASSPPGNEQYF.

V usage is TRBV7-2 and J usage is TRBJ2-7; perhaps TRBD2 as D (6 bases). Between the trimmed V and J ends, which lost 0 bases and 1 base, there was a span of 19 bases. The CDR3 has 18 residues. Germline V gene lookup returns CDR1 SGHTA and CDR2 FQGNSA. The CDR3, as DNA: TGTGCCAGCAGCTTAGCGCTGGGCGGGAAGGGTAGATCCTACGAGCAGTACTTC. Protein sequence: CASSLALGGKGRSYEQYF.

This sequence joins TRBV11-2 and TRBJ2-3; the D is unclear. V was pared by 10 bases and J by 0 bases, with 11 bases between. Germline CDR1 and CDR2: SGHAT and FQNNGV. The CDR3 runs 13 residues. CDR3 nucleotides: TGTGCCACCGATGGGGAAAGCACAGATACGCAGTATTTT. It specifies CATDGESTDTQYF.

The rearrangement joins TRBV9 to TRBJ2-1, with D unresolved. This CDR3 spans 13 amino acids. CDR1 SGDLS and CDR2 YYNGEE come from the germline V gene. Trimming stripped 0 bases from V and 8 bases from J, with 9 bases between. The CDR3 bases are TGTGCCAGCAGCGTAGAACCCGGGCATGAGCAGTTCTTC. This encodes CASSVEPGHEQFF. Together with reference TRBV9 and TRBJ2-1, the CDR3 gives the full variable domain: DSGVTQTPKHLITATGQRVTLRCSPRSGDLSVYWYQQSLDQGLQFLIQYYNGEERAKGNILERFSAQQFPDLHSELNLSSLELGDSALYFCASSVEPGHEQFFGPGTRLTVL.

The J gene is TRBJ1-5, the V gene TRBV7-2; D unresolved. CDR1 and CDR2 (germline): SGHTA, FQGNSA. The V end was cut by 0 bases, the J end by 1 base, with 16 bases between. The CDR3 contains 18 residues. CDR3 nucleotide sequence: TGTGCCAGCAGCTTAGCGCTGTCTGGCTCCTGGAGCAATCAGCCCCAGCATTTT. It specifies CASSLALSGSWSNQPQHF. Full variable domain (outside the CDR3, taken from reference TRBV7-2 and TRBJ1-5): GAGVSQSPSNKVTEKGKDVELRCDPISGHTALYWYRQSLGQGLEFLIYFQGNSAPDKSGLPSDRFSAERTGGSVSTLTIQRTQQEDSAVYLCASSLALSGSWSNQPQHFGDGTRLSIL.

The chain employs TRBV29-1 and TRBJ2-1, with D perhaps matching TRBD2 (6 bases). V lost 6 bases and J lost 10, with 22 bases in between. The CDR3 is 14 amino acids. The germline CDR1 and CDR2 sequences are SQVTM and ANQGSEA. CDR3 in amino acids: CSVGRAGLSLEQFF. The CDR3 region has the DNA TGCAGCGTGGGAAGGGCGGGACTTTCATTGGAGCAGTTCTTC.

This sequence joins TRBV4-1 and TRBJ1-1; 8 bases agree with TRBD1. The CDR3 runs to 15 residues. V lost 4 bases to trimming and J lost 2 bases; unmatched junction nucleotides: 6. CDR1 MGHRA and CDR2 YSYEKL come from the germline V gene. In nucleotides, the CDR3 is TGCGCCAGCAGCCCTACAGGACAGGGAAACACTGAAGCTTTCTTT. Translation: CASSPTGQGNTEAFF.

The V gene is TRBV7-2, the J gene TRBJ2-7; D not certain. The CDR3 has 14 residues. Trimming stripped 5 bases from V and 4 bases from J, with 15 bases between. Germline CDR1 SGHTA, CDR2 FQGNSA. This CDR3 reads CASSKRLFEYEQYF. CDR3 in DNA: TGTGCCAGCAGCAAAAGGTTGTTTGAATACGAGCAGTACTTC.

The chain recombines TRBV9 with TRBJ1-1; D might be TRBD1 (6 bases). The CDR3 consists of 14 residues. Germline V gene lookup returns CDR1 SGDLS and CDR2 YYNGEE. V lost 2 bases and J lost 1, with 9 bases in between. The CDR3: CASSVEGQNTEAFF. The CDR3 DNA reads as TGTGCCAGCAGCGTTGAGGGACAGAACACTGAAGCTTTCTTT.

V is TRBV6-6 and J is TRBJ2-1; D may be TRBD2 (5 bases). V was cut by 10 bases and J by 0 bases, with 19 bases left in between. CDR3 length: 16 amino acids. Looked up from germline, CDR1 is MNHNY and CDR2 is SVGAGI (reference sequence). The CDR3 region has the DNA TGTGCCACCAGACGGGATGGCGGTAGCTCCTACAATGAGCAGTTCTTC. This translates into CATRRDGGSSYNEQFF.

The chain recombines TRBV11-2 with TRBJ1-1; the match to TRBD1 covers 9 bases. Per the germline V gene, CDR1 is SGHAT and CDR2 is FQNNGV. Trimming at V came to 1 base and at J to 2 bases, leaving 5 bases not matched to a gene. The CDR3 totals 16 residues. The CDR3 reads CASSLAPGQGNTEAFF. The CDR3 DNA reads as TGTGCCAGCAGCTTAGCGCCGGGACAGGGTAACACTGAAGCTTTCTTT.

The chain joins TRBV6-5 to TRBJ1-4, with D possibly matching TRBD1 (5 bases). V was trimmed by 6 bases and J by 5 bases, leaving 16 bases between them. CDR1 is MNHEY and CDR2 is SVGAGI in the germline V gene. This CDR3 spans 15 amino acids. The CDR3 sequence is CASRGEGNRNEKLFF. CDR3 bases: TGTGCCAGCAGGGGAGAGGGGAATAGAAATGAAAAACTGTTTTTT.

This clone was counted a single time. This chain joins TRBV7-5 and TRBJ1-3; the D call of TRBD1 is as the table states it, not checked on the DNA. TRBV7-5 is a pseudogene. The CDR3 spans 16 residues. The CDR3 loop reads CARSHKHVISGNTIYF. The CDR3 DNA follows: TGTGCCAGAAGCCACAAACATGTAATCTCTGGAAACACCATATATTTT.

V is TRBV7-2 and J is TRBJ2-1; 12 bases match TRBD2. V shed 0 bases, J shed 0 bases, and the junction held 6 bases outside the gene matches. CDR1 and CDR2 from the germline V gene are SGHTA and FQGNSA. This CDR3 region has 19 residues. CDR3 in amino acids: CASSLARLAGGSSYNEQFF. The CDR3 DNA reads TGTGCCAGCAGCTTAGCACGTCTAGCGGGAGGGAGCTCCTACAATGAGCAGTTCTTC.

This chain uses TRBV2 with TRBJ1-1, with 12 nucleotides matching TRBD1. The V gene's germline CDR1 is SNHLY and CDR2 FYNNEI. The length of the CDR3 is 16 residues. The ends lost 6 bases at V and 0 bases at J; junction bases unmatched: 5. Here the CDR3 DNA reads TGTGCCAGCAGGCCGGGACAGGGGGCCCTGAACACTGAAGCTTTCTTT. Translating gives CASRPGQGALNTEAFF.

The J gene is TRBJ2-7, the V gene TRBV6-6; no reliable D call. The germline V gene has CDR1 MNHNY and CDR2 SVGAGI (reference sequence). The CDR3 consists of 12 residues. Trimming took off 8 bases at V and 6 bases at J, with 14 bases between the two ends. The CDR3 region has the DNA TGTGCCAGCGCTCGATGGGGTGGCGAGCAGTACTTC. It encodes CASARWGGEQYF.

The rearrangement uses TRBV5-4 and TRBJ2-3, with 10 bases identical to TRBD2. V shed 0 bases and J 3 bases; nucleotides not matched to a gene: 1. This CDR3 has 15 amino acids. Germline CDR1 and CDR2: SGHNT and YYREEE (reference sequence). CDR3 DNA sequence: TGTGCCAGCAGCTTGGGTAGCGGGAGGACAGATACGCAGTATTTT. This encodes CASSLGSGRTDTQYF.

Turning to this clone: The same CDR3 is also encoded by other DNA sequences in this sample. This chain joins TRBV7-2 and TRBJ2-7; D is perhaps TRBD1 (6 bases). Germline V gene sequence: CDR1 SGHTA, CDR2 FQGNSA. This CDR3 comprises 12 residues. Trimming removed 2 bases from V and 5 bases from J, with 7 bases in between. Here the CDR3 DNA reads TGTGCCAGCAGCTTAAACAGGGACGAGCAGTACTTC. Amino acids: CASSLNRDEQYF.

V is TRBV7-3 and J is TRBJ1-6; D unresolved. V was cut by 5 bases and J by 10 bases, with 12 bases left in between. The CDR3 spans 13 residues. Germline CDR1 SGHTA, CDR2 FQGTGA. The CDR3 DNA sequence: TGTGCCAGCAGCCCTCCGGCCCGATCACCCCTCCACTTT. This codes for CASSPPARSPLHF.

The chain employs TRBV19 and TRBJ2-5, with 7 bases identical to TRBD2. The CDR3 covers 15 residues. CDR1 and CDR2 from the germline V gene are LNHDA and SQIVND (reference sequence). V was clipped by 4 bases and J by 6 bases; unmatched bases: 11. CDR3 coding DNA: TGTGCCAGTAGTAACGCCGGGACTATGAGAAAGACCCAGTACTTC. Translated: CASSNAGTMRKTQYF.